This T cell receptor beta chain was obtained from a study of blood T cells in healthy people across ages. Study results and limitations: The unknown donor CMV status may have confounded expanded clonotype changes.

Concerning this clonotype: Its antigen is not known.

The use of a sample-barcoded 5' primer and a J-beta primer mix characterized a second PCR of about 7 to 12 cycles. TCRdb used MiXCR to reprocess the 5' RACE reads, holding one entry per CDR3 protein. Of 600,000 to 850,000 distinct CDR3 sequences listed, 35% to 45% were seen once; the top ten hold less than 25%. The TCR originated in a woman aged 60-75 years in good health. The sample comprised blood.

The CDR3 DNA reads TGTGCCAGCAGCGTACTATCGCAGGGCAATGAGCAGTTCTTC. Amino acid sequence: CASSVLSQGNEQFF. The chain joins TRBV7-2 to TRBJ2-1; perhaps TRBD1 as D (5 bases). Trimming stripped 5 bases from V and 6 bases from J, with 14 bases between. Germline V gene sequence: CDR1 SGHTA, CDR2 FQGNSA. This CDR3 contains 14 residues. The full variable domain, completed using reference TRBV7-2 and TRBJ2-1, is GAGVSQSPSNKVTEKGKDVELRCDPISGHTALYWYRQSLGQGLEFLIYFQGNSAPDKSGLPSDRFSAERTGGSVSTLTIQRTQQEDSAVYLCASSVLSQGNEQFFGPGTRLTVL.